Listed here are 4 T cell receptor beta chains from one sample, sequenced in a study of T cell repertoires in aging, cancer and after chemotherapy. Amplification of TCR beta used genomic DNA extracted from peripheral blood. A mixed TRB-A/B primer pool amplified rearranged TRB by multiplex touch-down PCR. MiXCR was run by TCRdb on the multiplex PCR reads, yielding one entry per CDR3 protein. Among 5,500 to 7,000 distinct CDR3 sequences listed, around 30% were seen once. The sample taken for sequencing was blood. Receptors were obtained from a human donor with a blood cancer.

The rearrangement joins TRBV11-2 to TRBJ2-7; D might be TRBD1 (6 bases). CDR1 and CDR2 from the germline V gene are SGHAT and FQNNGV. The ends were cut back, 5 bases at V and 3 bases at J, with 11 bases in the middle. CDR3 length equals 13 residues. The CDR3 nucleotides are TGTGCCAGCAGCCCGGGACACCTCTACGAGCAGTACTTC. Translation gives CASSPGHLYEQYF.

This clonotype was observed a few times. The rearrangement uses TRBV24-1 and TRBJ2-1; TRBD1 aligns across 7 bases. The CDR3 is 15 amino acids. Unmatched junction bases numbered 8, after V lost 5 bases and J lost 5 bases. Germline-derived CDR1 and CDR2 are KGHDR and SFDVKD. CDR3 sequence reads: CATSAPRTGDNEQFF. DNA of the CDR3: TGTGCCACCAGTGCTCCCCGCACAGGGGACAATGAGCAGTTCTTC.

By sample share, this clonotype is medium-sized. The chain joins TRBV5-1 to TRBJ2-1; TRBD1 matches 9 bases. CDR1 is SGHRS, CDR2 YFSETQ, per germline. The V gene end was trimmed by 3 bases and the J gene end by 5 bases; junction bases not matched to a gene: 6. The CDR3 is made up of 15 amino acids. CDR3 DNA: TGCGCCAGCAGCTCCCTCGGGACAGGGCACAATGAGCAGTTCTTC. Amino acids: CASSSLGTGHNEQFF.

This clonotype ranks as medium-sized. The chain combines TRBV6-6 with TRBJ1-3; possibly TRBD1 for D (5 bases). Germline V gives CDR1 MNHNY, CDR2 SVGAGI (reference sequence). V lost 2 bases and J 5 bases, leaving 7 bases between the germline ends. The CDR3 runs 13 residues. CDR3 sequence: CASSYEGRNTIYF. The CDR3 DNA follows: TGTGCCAGCAGTTACGAGGGGCGAAACACCATATATTTT.